The 12 T cell receptor beta chains given below trace back to one sample, sequenced in a study of cytomegalovirus exposure and HLA in healthy donors. It was with 60 Vbeta and 13 Jbeta primers that the PCR ran. Clones were read by immunoSEQ multiplex PCR, and TCRdb kept only the in-frame ones, dropping some. This sample yields 110,000 or so clones, of which about 79% are seen a single time; around 2.5% belongs to the top ten. The material sequenced was PBMCs. The origin of the receptors is a woman under 30 in good health and CMV-seronegative.

The chain has TRBV7-2 and TRBJ2-1, with 11 bases aligning to TRBD2. The CDR3 loop spans 16 amino acids. Per germline, CDR1 SGHTA and CDR2 FQGNSA. V gave up 4 bases and J gave up 4 bases; unmatched junction bases: 6. Written as DNA, the CDR3 is TGTGCCAGCAGCTCCCCGACTAGCGGGGCTTACAATGAGCAGTTCTTC. Its translation: CASSSPTSGAYNEQFF.

J is TRBJ1-4 and V is TRBV11-3; 8 bases are a match to TRBD1. The CDR3 runs 17 residues. In germline, CDR1 is SGHNT, CDR2 YENEEA. V lost 5 bases to trimming and J lost 2 bases; unmatched junction nucleotides: 10. The chain's CDR3 is CASSARTGRGTNEKLFF. Written as DNA, the CDR3 is TGTGCCAGCAGCGCCCGGACAGGGAGGGGGACTAATGAAAAACTGTTTTTT.

This sequence joins TRBV7-2 and TRBJ2-3; a weak D match, TRBD2 (6 bases). Per the germline V gene, CDR1 is SGHTA and CDR2 is FQGNSA. Trimming took 5 bases from V and 6 from J, leaving 21 bases between them. The CDR3 length is 16 residues. The CDR3 bases are TGTGCCAGCAGCCCTTCCGGGACGGGAGTGATGGATACGCAGTATTTT. It translates to CASSPSGTGVMDTQYF.

This chain links TRBV5-1 with TRBJ1-2; D unclear. The CDR3 spans 13 residues. CDR1 is SGHRS and CDR2 is YFSETQ in the germline V gene. V gave up 3 bases and J gave up 2 bases, with 8 bases separating them. The CDR3 DNA follows: TGCGCCAGCAGCTCGGCGGGGAACTATGGCTACACCTTC. It codes for CASSSAGNYGYTF.

The DNA for the CDR3 is TGTGCCTGGAGGGGGACAGGGAACACTGAAGCTTTCTTT. This encodes CAWRGTGNTEAFF. The rearrangement joins TRBV30 to TRBJ1-1, with 8 nucleotides matching TRBD1. The CDR3 has 13 amino acids. Trimming at V came to 3 bases and at J to 1 base, leaving 1 base not matched to a gene. In germline, CDR1 is GTSNPN, CDR2 SVGIG (reference sequence).

This rearrangement joins TRBV5-1 to TRBJ2-2; a possible D gene is TRBD1 (7 bases). The CDR3 loop spans 16 amino acids. V lost 4 bases and J 5 bases, leaving 18 bases between the germline ends. Per the germline V gene, CDR1 is SGHRS and CDR2 is YFSETQ. DNA of the CDR3: TGCGCCAGCAGCACGAACGGGCAGGGGGGAACCGGGGAGCTGTTTTTT. It specifies CASSTNGQGGTGELFF.

This chain connects TRBV9 to TRBJ2-1, with a tentative D call TRBD2 (6 bases). The CDR3 has 15 amino acids. Germline V CDR1 and CDR2: SGDLS, YYNGEE. Trimming removed 2 bases at V and 5 bases at J, with 14 bases between. DNA for the CDR3: TGTGCCAGCAGCGTCTTACTAGCCGCTGACAATGAGCAGTTCTTC. Residues: CASSVLLAADNEQFF. The full variable domain, its missing parts supplied by reference TRBV9 and TRBJ2-1, is DSGVTQTPKHLITATGQRVTLRCSPRSGDLSVYWYQQSLDQGLQFLIQYYNGEERAKGNILERFSAQQFPDLHSELNLSSLELGDSALYFCASSVLLAADNEQFFGPGTRLTVL.

The J gene is TRBJ2-2, the V gene TRBV28, with 9 nucleotides matching TRBD1. The germline gives CDR1 MDHEN, CDR2 SYDVKM. The junction had 6 bases not matched to a gene; V was cut back by 1 base and J by 6 bases. The CDR3 has 16 amino acids. The CDR3 loop reads CASSLSSTGGAGELFF. CDR3 DNA sequence: TGTGCCAGCAGTTTATCGTCGACAGGGGGGGCCGGGGAGCTGTTTTTT. Variable domain in full (rest from reference TRBV28 and TRBJ2-2): DVKVTQSSRYLVKRTGEKVFLECVQDMDHENMFWYRQDPGLGLRLIYFSYDVKMKEKGDIPEGYSVSREKKERFSLILESASTNQTSMYLCASSLSSTGGAGELFFGEGSRLTVL.

The chain joins TRBV6-1 to TRBJ2-2; the match to TRBD1 covers 8 bases. CDR1 and CDR2 (germline): MNHNS, SASEGT. Losses at the gene ends were 6 bases for V and 3 bases for J; bases not matched to a gene: 6. This CDR3 is 15 amino acids long. This CDR3 reads CASSRQGIDTGELFF. The DNA for the CDR3 is TGTGCCAGCAGCAGACAGGGGATCGACACCGGGGAGCTGTTTTTT.

The chain has TRBV19 and TRBJ1-1; D gene uncertain. V lost 2 bases and J lost 5, with 12 bases in between. The CDR3 covers 14 residues. Germline assignment: CDR1 LNHDA and CDR2 SQIVND (reference sequence). The CDR3 nucleotides read TGTGCCAGTAGTATATCCATACCGGGAACTGAAGCTTTCTTT. This sequence encodes CASSISIPGTEAFF.

V gene TRBV11-2 combines with J gene TRBJ2-1, with TRBD2 matching over 8 bases. The CDR3 extends over 16 amino acids. Germline CDR1 reads SGHAT; CDR2 reads FQNNGV. Losses at the gene ends were 6 bases for V and 9 bases for J; bases not matched to a gene: 16. CDR3 amino acids: CASRAGERGPSGEQFF. The CDR3 region has the DNA TGTGCCAGCAGAGCGGGGGAGCGGGGGCCCTCGGGTGAGCAGTTCTTC.

V and J are TRBV29-1 and TRBJ1-2; D gene uncertain. Germline V gives CDR1 SQVTM, CDR2 ANQGSEA. V lost 2 bases, J lost 0 bases, and 10 bases lay in between. CDR3 length: 14 residues. This chain's CDR3 is CSVETYTSNYGYTF. The CDR3 DNA sequence: TGCAGCGTTGAAACGTACACCTCTAACTATGGCTACACCTTC.